The clone carrying this T cell receptor (beta chain) showed up just a few times. Trimming removed 4 bases from V and 8 bases from J; junction bases left unmatched: 13. In germline, CDR1 is SGHDT, CDR2 YYEEEE. The CDR3 covers 16 residues. This entry belongs to a study of blood T cells in healthy people across ages. Combining a sample-barcoded 5' primer with a J-beta primer mix, a second PCR ran for 7 to 11 cycles. TCRdb redid the calling of the 5' RACE reads with MiXCR, one entry per CDR3 protein. This table holds under 2 million distinct CDR3 sequences, 34% found once. The source material was blood. This TCR was recovered from a woman in her 30s in good health. J is TRBJ2-1 and V is TRBV5-6, with 9 positions matching TRBD1. This chain's CDR3 is CASSATRDRAFHEQFF. The CDR3 DNA reads TGTGCCAGCAGCGCGACCCGGGACAGGGCTTTCCATGAGCAGTTCTTC.